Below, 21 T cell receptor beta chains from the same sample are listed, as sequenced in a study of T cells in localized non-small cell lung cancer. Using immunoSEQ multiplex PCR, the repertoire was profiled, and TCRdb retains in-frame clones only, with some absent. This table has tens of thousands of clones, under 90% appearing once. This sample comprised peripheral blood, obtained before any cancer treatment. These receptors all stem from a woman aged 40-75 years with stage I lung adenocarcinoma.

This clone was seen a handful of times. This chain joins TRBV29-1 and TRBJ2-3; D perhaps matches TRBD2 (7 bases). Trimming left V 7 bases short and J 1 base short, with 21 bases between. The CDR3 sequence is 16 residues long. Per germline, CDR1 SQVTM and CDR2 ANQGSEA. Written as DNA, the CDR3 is TGCAGCGCCCGAGGACCGGGGGGCGCGGGCACAGATACGCAGTATTTT. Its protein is CSARGPGGAGTDTQYF.

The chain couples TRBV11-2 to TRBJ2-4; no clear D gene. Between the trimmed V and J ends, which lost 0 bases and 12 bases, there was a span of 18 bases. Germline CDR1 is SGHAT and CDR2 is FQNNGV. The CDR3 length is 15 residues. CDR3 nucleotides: TGTGCCAGCAGCTTAGATACGGGCATGGGCACTTCTCAGTACTTC. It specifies CASSLDTGMGTSQYF.

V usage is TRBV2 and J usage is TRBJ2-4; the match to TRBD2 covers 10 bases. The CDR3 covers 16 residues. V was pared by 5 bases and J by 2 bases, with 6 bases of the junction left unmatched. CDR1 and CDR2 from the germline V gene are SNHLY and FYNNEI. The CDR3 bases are TGTGCCAGCAGTTCCTTTAGCGGGGGGACCAAAAACATTCAGTACTTC. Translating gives CASSSFSGGTKNIQYF.

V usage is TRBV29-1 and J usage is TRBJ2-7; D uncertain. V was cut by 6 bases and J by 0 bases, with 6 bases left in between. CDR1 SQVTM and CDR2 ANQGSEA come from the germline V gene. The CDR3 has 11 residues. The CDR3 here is CSVATSYEQYF. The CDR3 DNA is TGCAGCGTGGCCACCTCCTACGAGCAGTACTTC.

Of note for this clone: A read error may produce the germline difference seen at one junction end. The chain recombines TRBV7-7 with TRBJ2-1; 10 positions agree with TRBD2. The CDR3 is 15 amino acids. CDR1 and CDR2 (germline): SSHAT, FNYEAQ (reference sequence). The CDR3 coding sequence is TGTGCTAGCAGCCAAGGCAGCGGGAGGGCCCATGAGCAGTTCTTC. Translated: CASSQGSGRAHEQFF.

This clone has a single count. CDR3 protein: CASTDRGDRQPQHF. CDR3 in DNA: TGTGCCAGCACCGACAGGGGTGATCGCCAGCCCCAGCATTTT. V gene TRBV2 combines with J gene TRBJ1-5, with 8 bases identical to TRBD1. CDR3 length: 14 amino acids. Per germline, CDR1 SNHLY and CDR2 FYNNEI. Trimming cost V 7 bases and J 7 bases; bases outside gene matches: 9.

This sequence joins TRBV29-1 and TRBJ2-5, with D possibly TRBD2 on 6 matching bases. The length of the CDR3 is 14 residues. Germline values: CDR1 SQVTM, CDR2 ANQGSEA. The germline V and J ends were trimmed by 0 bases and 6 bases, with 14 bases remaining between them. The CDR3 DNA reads TGCAGCGTTGAAGATCTGGGGGGTAGGCAGACCCAGTACTTC. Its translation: CSVEDLGGRQTQYF.

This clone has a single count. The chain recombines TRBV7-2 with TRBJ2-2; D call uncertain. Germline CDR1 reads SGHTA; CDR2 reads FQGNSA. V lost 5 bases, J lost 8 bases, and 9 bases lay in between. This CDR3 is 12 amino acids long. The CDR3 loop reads CASSVNLGELFF. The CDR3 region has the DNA TGTGCCAGCAGCGTAAACCTAGGGGAGCTGTTTTTT.

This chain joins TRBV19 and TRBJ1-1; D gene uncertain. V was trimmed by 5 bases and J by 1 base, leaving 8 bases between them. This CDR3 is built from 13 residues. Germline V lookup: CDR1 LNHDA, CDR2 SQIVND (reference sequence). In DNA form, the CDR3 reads TGTGCCAGTAGTCCCCGACAGAACACTGAAGCTTTCTTT. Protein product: CASSPRQNTEAFF. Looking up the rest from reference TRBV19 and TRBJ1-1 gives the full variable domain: DGGITQSPKYLFRKEGQNVTLSCEQNLNHDAMYWYRQDPGQGLRLIYYSQIVNDFQKGDIAEGYSVSREKKESFPLTVTSAQKNPTAFYLCASSPRQNTEAFFGQGTRLTVV.

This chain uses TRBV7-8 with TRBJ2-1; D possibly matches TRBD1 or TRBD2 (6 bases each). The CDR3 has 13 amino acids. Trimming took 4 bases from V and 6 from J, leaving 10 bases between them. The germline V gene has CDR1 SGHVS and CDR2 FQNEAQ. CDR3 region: CASSSGALNEQFF. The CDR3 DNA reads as TGTGCCAGCAGCTCGGGGGCGCTCAATGAGCAGTTCTTC.

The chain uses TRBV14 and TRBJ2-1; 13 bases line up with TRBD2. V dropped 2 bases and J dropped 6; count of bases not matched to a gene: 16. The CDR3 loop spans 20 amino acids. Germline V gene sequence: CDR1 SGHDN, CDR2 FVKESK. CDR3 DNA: TGTGCCAGCAGCCAATTAAGACTAGCGGGAGGCCAACTAAGAGTCAATGAGCAGTTCTTC. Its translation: CASSQLRLAGGQLRVNEQFF.

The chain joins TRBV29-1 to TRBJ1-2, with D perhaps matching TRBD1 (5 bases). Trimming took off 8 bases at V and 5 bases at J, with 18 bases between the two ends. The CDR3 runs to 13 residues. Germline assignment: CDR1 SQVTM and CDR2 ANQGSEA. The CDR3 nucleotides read TGCAGCCACTTCGCGAGGGGAGAGTATGGCTACACCTTC. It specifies CSHFARGEYGYTF.

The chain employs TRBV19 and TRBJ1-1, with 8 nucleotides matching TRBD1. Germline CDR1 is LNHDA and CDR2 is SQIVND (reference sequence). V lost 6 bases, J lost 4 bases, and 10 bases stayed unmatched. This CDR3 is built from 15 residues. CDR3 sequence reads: CASSPQGAHTTEAFF. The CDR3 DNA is TGTGCCAGTAGCCCTCAGGGGGCGCATACCACTGAAGCTTTCTTT. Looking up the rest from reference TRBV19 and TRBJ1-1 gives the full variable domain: DGGITQSPKYLFRKEGQNVTLSCEQNLNHDAMYWYRQDPGQGLRLIYYSQIVNDFQKGDIAEGYSVSREKKESFPLTVTSAQKNPTAFYLCASSPQGAHTTEAFFGQGTRLTVV.

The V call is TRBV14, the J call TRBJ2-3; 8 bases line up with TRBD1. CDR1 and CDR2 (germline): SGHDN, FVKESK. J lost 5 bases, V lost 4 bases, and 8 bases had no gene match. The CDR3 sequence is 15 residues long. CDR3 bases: TGTGCCAGCAGCCGGCAGGGGGCGGCGGGAGATACGCAGTATTTT. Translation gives CASSRQGAAGDTQYF.

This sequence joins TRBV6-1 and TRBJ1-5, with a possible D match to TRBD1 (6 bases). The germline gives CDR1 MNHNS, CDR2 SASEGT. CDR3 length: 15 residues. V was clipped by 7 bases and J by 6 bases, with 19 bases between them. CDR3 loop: CASKEQTGIGQPQHF. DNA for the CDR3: TGTGCCAGCAAGGAACAAACAGGGATCGGTCAGCCCCAGCATTTT.

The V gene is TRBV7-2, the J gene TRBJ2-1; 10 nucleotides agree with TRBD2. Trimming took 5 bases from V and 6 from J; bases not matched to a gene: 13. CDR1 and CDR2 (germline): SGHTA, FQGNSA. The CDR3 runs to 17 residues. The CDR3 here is CASSTSGTSARGNEQFF. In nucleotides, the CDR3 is TGTGCCAGCAGCACCTCCGGGACTAGCGCGAGGGGCAATGAGCAGTTCTTC.

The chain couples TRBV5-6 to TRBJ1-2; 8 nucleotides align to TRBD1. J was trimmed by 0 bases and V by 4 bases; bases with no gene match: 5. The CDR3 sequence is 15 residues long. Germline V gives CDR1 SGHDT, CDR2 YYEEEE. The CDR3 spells CASSPRDRSNYGYTF. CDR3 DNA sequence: TGTGCCAGCAGCCCGCGGGACAGGTCTAACTATGGCTACACCTTC.

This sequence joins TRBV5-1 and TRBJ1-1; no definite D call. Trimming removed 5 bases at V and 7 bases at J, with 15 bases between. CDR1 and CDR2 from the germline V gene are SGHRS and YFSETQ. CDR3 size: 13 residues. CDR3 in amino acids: CASRNAGSFEAFF. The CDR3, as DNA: TGCGCCAGCAGAAACGCGGGGTCCTTTGAAGCTTTCTTT.

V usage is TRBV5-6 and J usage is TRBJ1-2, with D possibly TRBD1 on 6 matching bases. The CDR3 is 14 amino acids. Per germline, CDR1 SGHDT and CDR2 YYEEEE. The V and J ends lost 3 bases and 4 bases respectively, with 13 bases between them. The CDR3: CASSWPGVSYGYTF. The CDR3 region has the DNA TGTGCCAGCAGCTGGCCAGGGGTCTCCTATGGCTACACCTTC.

Written as DNA, the CDR3 is TGTGCCAGCAGTTTAAGATTTCAGGACAGAGGCGAGCAGTACTTC. Translation: CASSLRFQDRGEQYF. The chain carries TRBV27 and TRBJ2-7; a possible D gene is TRBD1 (6 bases). The CDR3 extends over 15 amino acids. Trimming removed 2 bases at V and 6 bases at J, with 17 bases between. CDR1 is MNHEY and CDR2 is SMNVEV in the germline V gene (reference sequence).

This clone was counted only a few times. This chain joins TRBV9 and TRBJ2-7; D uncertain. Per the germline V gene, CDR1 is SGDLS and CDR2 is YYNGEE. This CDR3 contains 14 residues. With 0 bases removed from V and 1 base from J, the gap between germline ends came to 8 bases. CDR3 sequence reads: CASSVASPSYEQYF. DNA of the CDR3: TGTGCCAGCAGCGTAGCCAGCCCTTCCTACGAGCAGTACTTC.